Below, 18 T cell receptor beta chains from the same sample are listed, as sequenced in a study of T cell changes during pregnancy in multiple sclerosis. Some clones are missing from TCRdb's copy, which holds only in-frame ones; the method was immunoSEQ multiplex PCR. This table holds about 120,000 clones, approximately 93% found once. This specimen was peripheral blood, taken before pregnancy. The receptors stem from a female donor with multiple sclerosis, enrolled in a pregnancy study.

This rearrangement joins TRBV5-8 to TRBJ2-3, with TRBD2 matching over 10 bases. The CDR3 consists of 15 residues. CDR1 and CDR2 from the germline V gene are SGHTS and YDEGEE. The junction had 4 bases not matched to a gene; V was cut back by 2 bases and J by 4 bases. The CDR3 region is CASSFVAGGSDTQYF. As DNA, the CDR3 is TGTGCCAGCAGCTTCGTAGCGGGGGGCTCAGATACGCAGTATTTT.

The CDR3 nucleotides read TGTGCCAGCAGCTTGGCGGGACTAGCACGCGAGCAGTACTTC. Translating gives CASSLAGLAREQYF. The chain recombines TRBV7-8 with TRBJ2-7; 9 bases are shared with TRBD2. V lost 3 bases to trimming and J lost 6 bases; unmatched junction nucleotides: 6. The CDR3 contains 14 residues. CDR1 and CDR2 from the germline V gene are SGHVS and FQNEAQ. The full variable domain, its missing parts supplied by reference TRBV7-8 and TRBJ2-7, is GAGVSQSPRYKVAKRGQDVALRCDPISGHVSLFWYQQALGQGPEFLTYFQNEAQLDKSGLPSDRFFAERPEGSVSTLKIQRTQQEDSAVYLCASSLAGLAREQYFGPGTRLTVT.

The chain carries TRBV7-2 and TRBJ2-3, with 8 bases that match TRBD1. The CDR3 contains 16 residues. The germline gives CDR1 SGHTA, CDR2 FQGNSA. J was trimmed by 4 bases and V by 1 base; bases with no gene match: 7. CDR3 loop: CASSLVMAGGPDTQYF. The CDR3 bases are TGTGCCAGCAGCTTAGTAATGGCAGGGGGCCCAGATACGCAGTATTTT.

The chain uses TRBV7-3 and TRBJ2-2; 8 bases fit TRBD1. V trimming: 4 bases; J trimming: 4 bases; junction bases outside the gene matches: 5. Germline assignment: CDR1 SGHTA and CDR2 FQGTGA. The CDR3 has 15 amino acids. The CDR3 bases are TGTGCCAGCAGCTCAGGGACAGGCCCCACCGGGGAGCTGTTTTTT. Amino acids: CASSSGTGPTGELFF.

This clone has just one count. This chain connects TRBV2 to TRBJ1-1, with 7 nucleotides matching TRBD1. J was trimmed by 5 bases and V by 8 bases; bases with no gene match: 8. Germline values: CDR1 SNHLY, CDR2 FYNNEI. The CDR3 is 13 amino acids. CDR3 in amino acids: CASEGRGLTEAFF. As DNA, the CDR3 is TGTGCCAGCGAGGGAAGGGGGCTTACTGAAGCTTTCTTT.

The V gene is TRBV6-1, the J gene TRBJ2-1; the D is unclear. The CDR3 is 11 residues long. From germline, CDR1 is MNHNS and CDR2 SASEGT. V was cut by 7 bases and J by 2 bases, with 3 bases left in between. Here the CDR3 reads CASTAYNEQFF. The CDR3 nucleotides are TGTGCCAGCACGGCCTACAATGAGCAGTTCTTC.

This chain uses TRBV27 with TRBJ2-1, with 9 bases aligning to TRBD2. The CDR3 has 13 residues. The V and J ends lost 4 bases and 9 bases, in that order; junction bases with no gene match: 4. Germline V gene data show CDR1 as MNHEY and CDR2 as SMNVEV (reference sequence). DNA for the CDR3: TGTGCCAGCAGTTCCTCAGCGGGGGGTGAGCAGTTCTTC. Translated, it gives CASSSSAGGEQFF.

The chain recombines TRBV2 with TRBJ1-6, with 8 bases identical to TRBD1. This CDR3 has 15 residues. Trimming took 2 bases from V and 5 from J; bases not matched to a gene: 2. Germline CDR1 SNHLY, CDR2 FYNNEI. In DNA, the CDR3 is TGTGCCAGCAGTGAAAGGACAGGGAATAATTCACCCCTCCACTTT. It is translated as CASSERTGNNSPLHF.

This clone was seen a few times. Written as DNA, the CDR3 is TGTGCCAGCAGTTACTCGGCCGGGAACAAAGCTTTCTTT. Its translation: CASSYSAGNKAFF. The gene calls are TRBV6-5 and TRBJ1-1; the D is unclear. CDR3 length: 13 residues. Germline values: CDR1 MNHEY, CDR2 SVGAGI. V lost 0 bases and J lost 9, with 11 bases in between.

The chain has TRBV7-3 and TRBJ2-1; 12 nucleotides line up with TRBD2. Germline V gene sequence: CDR1 SGHTA, CDR2 FQGTGA. The CDR3 is made up of 16 amino acids. The ends lost 5 bases at V and 0 bases at J; junction bases unmatched: 2. CDR3 coding DNA: TGTGCCAGCAGCCGGACTAGCGGGACCTCCTACAATGAGCAGTTCTTC. This codes for CASSRTSGTSYNEQFF.

The V gene is TRBV6-1, the J gene TRBJ1-1; TRBD1 matches at 8 bases. The CDR3 loop spans 13 amino acids. Germline values: CDR1 MNHNS, CDR2 SASEGT. J gave up 6 bases and V 6 bases, and 6 bases lay outside the gene matches. The CDR3 coding sequence is TGTGCCAGCAGCGACAGGGGAACGGCTGAAGCTTTCTTT. As protein: CASSDRGTAEAFF.

J is TRBJ2-6 and V is TRBV4-2; D may be TRBD2 (5 bases). CDR1 is LGHNA, CDR2 YNFKEQ, per germline. V gave up 6 bases and J gave up 0 bases, with 9 bases separating them. This CDR3 is 15 amino acids long. This CDR3 reads CASSRRHSGANVLTF. DNA of the CDR3: TGTGCCAGCAGTCGGAGGCACTCTGGGGCCAACGTCCTGACTTTC.

The chain joins TRBV29-1 to TRBJ1-1, with D unclear. V shed 4 bases and J shed 6 bases, with 9 bases lying between them. Germline lookup yields CDR1 SQVTM and CDR2 ANQGSEA. The CDR3 extends over 11 amino acids. The CDR3, as DNA: TGCAGCGTTGTCGAGGGATCTGAAGCTTTCTTT. Translated, it gives CSVVEGSEAFF.

The V call is TRBV2, the J call TRBJ2-1, with TRBD1 as a possible D gene (5 bases). The CDR3 totals 15 residues. V shed 5 bases and J shed 4 bases, with 15 bases lying between them. Germline lookup yields CDR1 SNHLY and CDR2 FYNNEI. This CDR3 is CASSPGQPPYNEQFF. As DNA, the CDR3 is TGTGCCAGCAGTCCAGGACAACCTCCTTACAATGAGCAGTTCTTC.

The rearrangement uses TRBV27 and TRBJ2-2; D is possibly TRBD2 (5 bases). Deletions cut 5 bases from V and 5 bases from J, with 12 bases between. From germline, CDR1 is MNHEY and CDR2 SMNVEV (reference sequence). The CDR3 is made up of 14 amino acids. The CDR3 DNA reads as TGTGCCAGCAGTAACCGTGAGGGAACCGGGGAGCTGTTTTTT. The encoded protein is CASSNREGTGELFF.

V is TRBV29-1 and J is TRBJ1-3, with unresolved D. This CDR3 is 13 amino acids long. The germline CDR1 and CDR2 sequences are SQVTM and ANQGSEA. The V end was cut by 7 bases, the J end by 0 bases, with 10 bases between. CDR3: CSAGGHSGNTIYF. CDR3 DNA: TGCAGCGCCGGAGGGCACTCTGGAAACACCATATATTTT.

The chain combines TRBV6-1 with TRBJ2-7; 8 bases match TRBD1. This CDR3 contains 14 residues. Germline assignment: CDR1 MNHNS and CDR2 SASEGT. V was pared by 6 bases and J by 2 bases, with 6 bases of the junction left unmatched. CDR3 in DNA: TGTGCCAGCAGCGTAGACAGGGGCCCCTACGAGCAGTACTTC. Its protein is CASSVDRGPYEQYF.

The rearrangement links TRBV6-1 to TRBJ1-5; no reliable D call. The CDR3 runs to 14 residues. Germline assignment: CDR1 MNHNS and CDR2 SASEGT. Trimming cost V 7 bases and J 0 bases, with 10 bases left between them. CDR3 sequence (DNA): TGTGCCAGCACCACGGTCTATAGCAATCAGCCCCAGCATTTT. Translating it yields CASTTVYSNQPQHF.